These 10 T cell receptor beta chains were sequenced from one sample in a study of cytomegalovirus exposure and HLA in healthy donors. PCR used 60 Vbeta primers and 13 Jbeta primers. Sequenced by immunoSEQ multiplex PCR; TCRdb stores in-frame clones only, minus some. The repertoire has about 130,000 clones, around 70% of them found once; the top ten carry roughly 3%. Sequenced sample: PBMCs. These receptors all come from a man aged 25-45 years in good health and CMV-seronegative.

The chain is built from TRBV4-3 and TRBJ2-1; 8 bases are a match to TRBD2. CDR1 is LGHNA and CDR2 is YSLEER in the germline V gene. The CDR3 sequence is 17 residues long. The V and J ends lost 1 base and 5 bases, in that order; junction bases with no gene match: 10. The CDR3 here is CASSQGLKRERDNEQFF. CDR3 bases: TGCGCCAGCAGCCAAGGTTTGAAGCGGGAGCGTGACAATGAGCAGTTCTTC.

The chain combines TRBV19 with TRBJ2-6, with a tentative D call TRBD2 (6 bases). Germline CDR1 LNHDA, CDR2 SQIVND (reference sequence). The V end lost 3 bases, the J end lost 7 bases, and 13 bases lay between the germline ends. This CDR3 is 15 amino acids long. This chain's CDR3 is CASSIGKAGANVLTF. As DNA, the CDR3 is TGTGCCAGTAGTATTGGGAAGGCGGGAGCCAACGTCCTGACTTTC.

This clone occurred a few times. This chain links TRBV6-6 with TRBJ2-7; 7 bases are a match to TRBD1. J lost 1 base, V lost 3 bases, and 6 bases had no gene match. In germline, CDR1 is MNHNY, CDR2 SVGAGI (reference sequence). This CDR3 contains 15 residues. Written as DNA, the CDR3 is TGTGCCAGCAGTTATGAGACAGGGTGGTCCTACGAGCAGTACTTC. Translated: CASSYETGWSYEQYF.

A remark on this clone: Other DNA sequences in the sample encode the same CDR3. The chain is built from TRBV27 and TRBJ2-7; tentatively, D is TRBD2 (6 bases). V was clipped by 5 bases and J by 2 bases, with 13 bases between them. The CDR3 runs to 14 residues. Germline V gene lookup returns CDR1 MNHEY and CDR2 SMNVEV (reference sequence). The CDR3 sequence is CASSPPGLPYEQYF. CDR3 nucleotides: TGTGCCAGCAGTCCGCCGGGACTTCCCTACGAGCAGTACTTC.

This chain links TRBV10-3 with TRBJ2-3; 10 bases match TRBD1. There are 15 residues in the CDR3. J gave up 2 bases and V 11 bases, and 10 bases lay outside the gene matches. Germline assignment: CDR1 ENHRY and CDR2 SYGVKD. Here the CDR3 DNA reads TGTGCCGCCCTGTCCGGGACAGGGGACACAGATACGCAGTATTTT. Translation: CAALSGTGDTDTQYF.

The V and J genes are TRBV27 and TRBJ2-7, with 14 bases fitting TRBD2. J gave up 0 bases and V 2 bases, and 9 bases lay outside the gene matches. The CDR3 totals 19 residues. Germline CDR1 is MNHEY and CDR2 is SMNVEV (reference sequence). The CDR3 sequence: CASSLGSWTSGRSSYEQYF. In DNA form, the CDR3 reads TGTGCCAGCAGTTTAGGTAGTTGGACTAGCGGGAGGAGCTCCTACGAGCAGTACTTC.

V and J are TRBV29-1 and TRBJ2-5; 9 bases agree with TRBD2. Per the germline V gene, CDR1 is SQVTM and CDR2 is ANQGSEA. Trimming at V came to 7 bases and at J to 9 bases, leaving 9 bases not matched to a gene. The CDR3 is 12 residues long. This chain's CDR3 is CSAGAGGEAQYF. The CDR3 coding sequence is TGCAGCGCGGGGGCGGGGGGGGAGGCCCAGTACTTC. Supplemented by reference TRBV29-1 and TRBJ2-5, the full variable domain reads SAVISQKPSRDICQRGTSLTIQCQVDSQVTMMFWYRQQPGQSLTLIATANQGSEATYESGFVIDKFPISRPNLTFSTLTVSNMSPEDSSIYLCSAGAGGEAQYFGPGTRLLVL.

The CDR3 here is CASSYRSDSGGGYTF. The CDR3 region has the DNA TGTGCCAGCAGCTACAGATCGGACAGCGGCGGTGGCTACACCTTC. The chain couples TRBV7-9 to TRBJ1-2, with a tentative D call TRBD1 (6 bases). Germline CDR1 is SEHNR and CDR2 is FQNEAQ (reference sequence). The length of the CDR3 is 15 residues. Trimming took off 4 bases at V and 7 bases at J, with 19 bases between the two ends.

V usage is TRBV10-3 and J usage is TRBJ2-7, with D possibly TRBD2 on 6 matching bases. The CDR3 is made up of 14 amino acids. Germline values: CDR1 ENHRY, CDR2 SYGVKD. V dropped 10 bases and J dropped 4 bases, with 20 bases sitting between them. In DNA form, the CDR3 reads TGTGCCACCGCGGATCCCGCGGAGGGGTACGAGCAGTACTTC. Encoded protein: CATADPAEGYEQYF.

In regard to this clone: This CDR3 fails to terminate in the conserved phenylalanine or tryptophan, so it likely reflects a read error. The chain is built from TRBV20-1 and TRBJ1-2; D unclear. There are 9 residues in the CDR3. Germline V gives CDR1 DFQATT, CDR2 SNEGSKA (reference sequence). V was cut by 7 bases and J by 4 bases, with 4 bases left in between. This CDR3 is CSVGYGYTV. The CDR3 DNA sequence: TGCAGTGTGGGCTATGGCTACACCGTC.